The clone carrying this T cell receptor beta chain was detected many times. Its antigen is not known. CDR3 size: 18 residues. With 5 bases clipped from V and 2 bases from J, the junction kept 10 bases outside the gene matches. Per the germline V gene, CDR1 is SGHAT and CDR2 is FQDESV (reference sequence). The sample originates from a study of T cell repertoires in cytomegalovirus infection. Across the study: A matching HLA type, together with CMV infection, was signaled by public TCR beta signatures.

Whole-study findings and limits: Cumulative frequency (of public TCR beta family members) identified carriers of CMV plus the relevant HLA. There were HLA-C-restricted CMV-specific TCR beta clonotypes dominating the ex vivo response.

One entry per CDR3 protein, called by TCRdb with MiXCR from the reads. Here the sample spans around 450,000 distinct CDR3 sequences, around 10% being singletons. The clonotype was recovered from a human donor in good health (CMV status not recorded). Some clones in this sample may be carry-over from other donors' samples. The sequenced material came from PBMCs. This sequence joins TRBV11-1 and TRBJ2-2; 11 bases line up with TRBD1. The CDR3 DNA follows: TGTGCCAGCAGCCATCCAATAGGACAGGGGGCTAACACCGGGGAGCTGTTTTTT. Translated: CASSHPIGQGANTGELFF.